This entry lists 19 T cell receptor beta chains sequenced from one sample in a study of siplizumab effects on memory and regulatory T cells (dated by TCRdb to the late 2010s). Library generation was performed with the immunoSEQ multiplex PCR assay. This immuneACCESS table, as held by TCRdb, lists in-frame sequences with V and J called but not all clones. Of the missing ones, under half trace to an unresolved V gene in checked studies; the others have no known cause. This sample comprises about 26,000 clones, 70% to 85% of them detected only once. 24% of the sample lies in the top ten. Sequenced material: memory CD4+ T cells sorted from blood. The cell subset or site tag for this specimen amounts to: unstimulated CD4+ memory T cells. The source is a human donor in good health.

A single count supports this clone. The chain joins TRBV6-6 to TRBJ1-1; 7 bases match TRBD1. This CDR3 is 14 amino acids long. Per the germline V gene, CDR1 is MNHNY and CDR2 is SVGAGI (reference sequence). Trimming at V came to 0 bases and at J to 6 bases, leaving 4 bases not matched to a gene. DNA of the CDR3: TGTGCCAGCAGTTACTCGACAGGGCCGCCTGAAGCTTTCTTT. Translating gives CASSYSTGPPEAFF.

The chain couples TRBV14 to TRBJ1-4; TRBD1 aligns across 7 bases. Losses at the gene ends were 4 bases for V and 7 bases for J; bases not matched to a gene: 9. CDR3 length equals 15 residues. Germline CDR1 SGHDN, CDR2 FVKESK. The CDR3 reads CASSPLEGAIEKLFF. The DNA of the CDR3 is TGTGCCAGCAGCCCATTGGAGGGGGCTATTGAAAAACTGTTTTTT. Full variable domain (rest looked up from reference TRBV14 and TRBJ1-4): EAGVTQFPSHSVIEKGQTVTLRCDPISGHDNLYWYRRVMGKEIKFLLHFVKESKQDESGMPNNRFLAERTGGTYSTLKVQPAELEDSGVYFCASSPLEGAIEKLFFGSGTQLSVL.

This sequence joins TRBV9 and TRBJ2-1, with D maybe TRBD2 (5 bases). The V end was cut by 0 bases, the J end by 3 bases, with 10 bases between. Germline CDR1 is SGDLS and CDR2 is YYNGEE. The CDR3 has 15 amino acids. CDR3 in DNA: TGTGCCAGCAGCGTAGGGGTCGGAGGCTACAATGAGCAGTTCTTC. Residues: CASSVGVGGYNEQFF.

The chain employs TRBV7-2 and TRBJ2-7; TRBD1 might be the D (6 bases). The CDR3 loop spans 13 amino acids. Germline V gene lookup returns CDR1 SGHTA and CDR2 FQGNSA. Trimming cost V 2 bases and J 3 bases, with 8 bases left between them. The CDR3 DNA reads as TGTGCCAGCAGCTTACAGGGGCTCTACGAGCAGTACTTC. Amino acid sequence: CASSLQGLYEQYF.

The rearrangement uses TRBV7-2 and TRBJ1-1; D is uncertain. V lost 1 base and J 2 bases, leaving 8 bases between the germline ends. The length of the CDR3 is 14 residues. Germline values: CDR1 SGHTA, CDR2 FQGNSA. CDR3 in amino acids: CASSLGITNTEAFF. The CDR3 nucleotides read TGTGCCAGCAGCTTAGGGATTACTAACACTGAAGCTTTCTTT.

The genes are TRBV19 and TRBJ2-5, with a weak D call TRBD1 (6 bases). Trimming took off 4 bases at V and 1 base at J, with 13 bases between the two ends. Germline CDR1 and CDR2: LNHDA and SQIVND (reference sequence). The CDR3 contains 15 residues. CDR3 region: CASSTGVDVQETQYF. In nucleotides, the CDR3 is TGTGCCAGTAGTACAGGGGTGGATGTCCAAGAGACCCAGTACTTC.

The chain is built from TRBV1 and TRBJ1-2. TRBV1 is an annotated pseudogene. The length of the CDR3 is 15 residues. The CDR3 DNA is TGCACCAGCAGCCAAGATATAAGTCTGGGGTATGGCTACACCTTC. Translated, it gives CTSSQDISLGYGYTF.

The rearrangement uses TRBV6-1 and TRBJ2-2, with D perhaps assigned TRBD1 or TRBD2 (5 bases each). This CDR3 contains 13 residues. Germline-derived CDR1 and CDR2 are MNHNS and SASEGT. V lost 11 bases and J 6 bases, leaving 16 bases between the germline ends. CDR3 residues: CAGRPGRAGELFF. The CDR3 coding sequence is TGTGCCGGCCGGCCGGGGCGGGCCGGGGAGCTGTTTTTT.

The chain links TRBV5-4 to TRBJ1-1; tentative D call: TRBD1 (5 bases). Per the germline V gene, CDR1 is SGHNT and CDR2 is YYREEE (reference sequence). This CDR3 comprises 14 residues. The V end was cut by 4 bases, the J end by 2 bases, with 12 bases between. In DNA form, the CDR3 reads TGTGCCAGCAGCGGAAACGGGGCTAACACTGAAGCTTTCTTT. Translating gives CASSGNGANTEAFF.

The rearrangement links TRBV5-1 to TRBJ2-2; possibly TRBD1 for D (6 bases). CDR1 is SGHRS, CDR2 YFSETQ, per germline. Trimming shortened V by 1 base and J by 6 bases, and 16 bases separated the two germline ends. The CDR3 covers 16 residues. The CDR3 sequence: CASSLNRAKDPGELFF. DNA for the CDR3: TGCGCCAGCAGCTTGAACAGGGCAAAAGACCCCGGGGAGCTGTTTTTT.

The V gene is TRBV6-5, the J gene TRBJ2-2; D gene ambiguous. Germline V gene data show CDR1 as MNHEY and CDR2 as SVGAGI. This CDR3 region has 14 residues. V gave up 6 bases and J gave up 4 bases, with 12 bases separating them. The CDR3 DNA is TGTGCCAGCAGGCAGGAGATGGGCACCGGGGAGCTGTTTTTT. Its translation: CASRQEMGTGELFF.

The rearrangement links TRBV10-3 to TRBJ1-1; D is uncertain. The germline V gene encodes CDR1 ENHRY and CDR2 SYGVKD. The germline V and J ends were trimmed by 10 bases and 0 bases, with 21 bases remaining between them. The CDR3 has 16 amino acids. CDR3 DNA sequence: TGTGCCACTCGAGAGGGAGAGGCAAGCATGAACACTGAAGCTTTCTTT. As protein: CATREGEASMNTEAFF.

This chain uses TRBV30 with TRBJ1-5; no firm D call. The CDR3 length is 10 residues. Germline assignment: CDR1 GTSNPN and CDR2 SVGIG (reference sequence). Trimming pared 1 base from V and 7 bases from J, leaving 2 bases between. The CDR3 here is CAWSDQPQHF. The DNA of the CDR3 is TGTGCCTGGAGTGACCAGCCCCAGCATTTT.

The chain has TRBV7-8 and TRBJ1-6; D is ambiguous. This CDR3 has 14 amino acids. In germline, CDR1 is SGHVS, CDR2 FQNEAQ. V shed 3 bases and J shed 7 bases, with 10 bases lying between them. CDR3 in amino acids: CASSFVGVNSPLHF. CDR3 sequence (DNA): TGTGCCAGCAGCTTTGTCGGAGTCAATTCACCCCTCCACTTT.

The chain carries TRBV6-5 and TRBJ2-3; D might be TRBD2 (6 bases). CDR1 is MNHEY, CDR2 SVGAGI, per germline. Trimming removed 4 bases from V and 2 bases from J, with 13 bases in between. The CDR3 contains 15 residues. The chain's CDR3 is CASSFLARYTDTQYF. The DNA of the CDR3 is TGTGCCAGCAGTTTCCTAGCGCGATACACAGATACGCAGTATTTT.

V is TRBV15 and J is TRBJ2-7; possibly TRBD2 for D (6 bases). CDR3 length: 15 residues. CDR1 is LNHNV, CDR2 YYDKDF, per germline (reference sequence). V was pared by 0 bases and J by 0 bases, with 9 bases between. The chain's CDR3 is CATSRERGSSYEQYF. The CDR3 DNA follows: TGTGCCACCAGCAGAGAACGGGGGAGCTCCTACGAGCAGTACTTC.

This clone was found once. The genes are TRBV7-6 and TRBJ2-5; D ambiguous. CDR1 and CDR2 from the germline V gene are SGHVS and FNYEAQ. The V end lost 0 bases, the J end lost 1 base, and 3 bases lay between the germline ends. This CDR3 comprises 13 residues. CDR3 in amino acids: CASSLAAQETQYF. The CDR3, as DNA: TGTGCCAGCAGCTTAGCAGCCCAAGAGACCCAGTACTTC.

This chain joins TRBV5-1 and TRBJ2-7; D not certain. The CDR3 is made up of 13 amino acids. V dropped 2 bases and J dropped 3 bases, with 9 bases sitting between them. Germline V lookup: CDR1 SGHRS, CDR2 YFSETQ. CDR3 DNA sequence: TGCGCCAGCAGCTTCGAACAGTTCTACGAGCAGTACTTC. Amino acid sequence: CASSFEQFYEQYF.

The chain recombines TRBV5-8 with TRBJ2-2; 9 positions match TRBD2. Germline V gene sequence: CDR1 SGHTS, CDR2 YDEGEE. Trimming at V came to 6 bases and at J to 6 bases, leaving 9 bases not matched to a gene. CDR3 length: 15 residues. Here the CDR3 DNA reads TGTGCCAGCACCACCTCCGGGACTAGCTCCGGGGAGCTGTTTTTT. Translation: CASTTSGTSSGELFF.